These 9 T cell receptor beta chains came from one sample sequenced in a study of sequential checkpoint blockade in melanoma (dated by TCRdb to 2018 to 2020). The sample's treatment or condition label is to be understood as: randomized to nivolumab then ipilimumab (arm A) or the reverse (arm B). Libraries were made using the immunoSEQ multiplex PCR assay. TCRdb limited this immuneACCESS table to in-frame rearrangements with V and J called. A share of clones is missing; checked studies link under half to unresolved V genes, and the rest is unexplained. The sample table holds about 28,000 clones, of which 85% to 90% were seen once. 11% to 15% of the sample is held by the ten biggest clonotypes. Sequenced material: CD8+ T cells sorted from blood (inferred from file names), taken from a patient given nivolumab and ipilimumab in sequence. These receptors all stem from a human donor with melanoma.

DNA for the CDR3: TGTGCCAGCAGCTTAGGGGCGAATTCACCCCTCCACTTT. It translates to CASSLGANSPLHF. The genes are TRBV5-5 and TRBJ1-6; weak D call: TRBD1 (5 bases). Trimming removed 2 bases at V and 7 bases at J, with 7 bases between. There are 13 residues in the CDR3. Germline V gene data show CDR1 as SGHKS and CDR2 as YYEKEE (reference sequence).

This chain connects TRBV2 to TRBJ2-7; 9 nucleotides match TRBD2. Losses at the gene ends were 2 bases for V and 5 bases for J; bases not matched to a gene: 7. Germline loops: CDR1 SNHLY, CDR2 FYNNEI. The CDR3 has 15 residues. CDR3 sequence reads: CASSELAGGLDEQYV. The DNA for the CDR3 is TGTGCCAGCAGTGAACTGGCGGGGGGGCTTGACGAGCAGTACGTC.

J is TRBJ2-1 and V is TRBV19; unclear D gene. Germline V gives CDR1 LNHDA, CDR2 SQIVND (reference sequence). The ends were cut back, 6 bases at V and 5 bases at J, with 17 bases in the middle. This CDR3 spans 15 amino acids. CDR3 sequence reads: CASSPRPGLNNEQFF. CDR3 DNA: TGTGCCAGTAGCCCCCGGCCAGGCCTAAACAATGAGCAGTTCTTC.

This sequence joins TRBV14 and TRBJ1-2, with D hard to call. The CDR3 totals 15 residues. The V and J ends lost 0 bases and 8 bases respectively, with 16 bases between them. Germline values: CDR1 SGHDN, CDR2 FVKESK. CDR3 residues: CASSQDLSDSLGYTF. Written as DNA, the CDR3 is TGTGCCAGCAGCCAAGATCTTTCCGACTCACTCGGCTACACCTTC.

The chain uses TRBV2 and TRBJ2-3; 9 bases align to TRBD1. The germline CDR1 and CDR2 sequences are SNHLY and FYNNEI. After removal of 6 bases from V and 2 bases from J, the junction contained 6 bases not matched to a gene. The CDR3 length is 15 residues. The CDR3 loop is CASRETGGTTDTQYF. As DNA, the CDR3 is TGTGCCAGCAGGGAGACAGGGGGAACCACAGATACGCAGTATTTT.

This clone showed up just once. CDR3 protein: CASSGPGGTNEQFF. CDR3 nucleotide sequence: TGTGCCAGCAGCGGGCCCGGGGGGACGAATGAGCAGTTCTTC. The V call is TRBV28, the J call TRBJ2-1; 7 bases are shared with TRBD2. Germline-derived CDR1 and CDR2 are MDHEN and SYDVKM. V trimming: 6 bases; J trimming: 7 bases; junction bases outside the gene matches: 9. The CDR3 has 14 amino acids.

The chain couples TRBV28 to TRBJ2-7, with D maybe TRBD1 (6 bases). Germline values: CDR1 MDHEN, CDR2 SYDVKM. With 6 bases removed from V and 5 bases from J, the gap between germline ends came to 14 bases. The CDR3 runs to 13 residues. As DNA, the CDR3 is TGTGCCAGCAGCCCCACAGGGATGCACGAGCAGTACGTC. Amino acids: CASSPTGMHEQYV.

J is TRBJ1-1 and V is TRBV7-9; weak D call: TRBD1 (5 bases). This CDR3 has 12 amino acids. V was cut by 5 bases and J by 1 base, with 5 bases left in between. Germline CDR1 is SEHNR and CDR2 is FQNEAQ (reference sequence). CDR3 residues: CASSQGNTEAFF. As DNA, the CDR3 is TGTGCCAGCAGCCAGGGGAACACTGAAGCTTTCTTT.

The V gene is TRBV13, the J gene TRBJ2-5; TRBD1 matches at 8 bases. V shed 1 base and J 6 bases; nucleotides not matched to a gene: 7. CDR3 length: 15 residues. The germline V gene has CDR1 PRHDT and CDR2 FYEKMQ (reference sequence). The CDR3 sequence is CASSLVSGGTKTQYF. The CDR3 nucleotides are TGTGCCAGCAGCTTAGTATCAGGGGGCACGAAGACCCAGTACTTC.